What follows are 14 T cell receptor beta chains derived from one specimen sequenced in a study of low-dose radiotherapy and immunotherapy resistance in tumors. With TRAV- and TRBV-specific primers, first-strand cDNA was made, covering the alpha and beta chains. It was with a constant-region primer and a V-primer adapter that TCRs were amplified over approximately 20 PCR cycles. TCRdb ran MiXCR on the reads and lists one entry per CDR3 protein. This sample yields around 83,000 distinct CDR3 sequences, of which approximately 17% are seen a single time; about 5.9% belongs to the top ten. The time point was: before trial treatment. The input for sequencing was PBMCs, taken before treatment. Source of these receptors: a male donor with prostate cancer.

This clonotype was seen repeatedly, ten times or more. The CDR3 region has the DNA TGTGCCAGCAGCGTGACTAGCGGGAGCCCCGAGCAGTACTTC. Its protein is CASSVTSGSPEQYF. V usage is TRBV9 and J usage is TRBJ2-7; 12 bases line up with TRBD2. Germline CDR1 SGDLS, CDR2 YYNGEE. The CDR3 is 14 residues long. The ends lost 2 bases at V and 6 bases at J; junction bases unmatched: 3.

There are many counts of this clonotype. The CDR3 loop reads CASSDSWTTNQPQHF. CDR3 coding DNA: TGTGCCAGTAGCGACAGTTGGACAACGAATCAGCCCCAGCATTTT. The chain carries TRBV19 and TRBJ1-5, with D perhaps TRBD1 (5 bases). From germline, CDR1 is LNHDA and CDR2 SQIVND (reference sequence). Between the trimmed V and J ends, which lost 6 bases and 4 bases, there was a span of 16 bases. The CDR3 sequence is 15 residues long.

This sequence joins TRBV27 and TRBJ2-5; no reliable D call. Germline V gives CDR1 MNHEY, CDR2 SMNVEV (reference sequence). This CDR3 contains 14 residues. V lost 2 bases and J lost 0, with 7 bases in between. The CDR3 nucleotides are TGTGCCAGCAGTTTAAGACCATACCAAGAGACCCAGTACTTC. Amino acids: CASSLRPYQETQYF.

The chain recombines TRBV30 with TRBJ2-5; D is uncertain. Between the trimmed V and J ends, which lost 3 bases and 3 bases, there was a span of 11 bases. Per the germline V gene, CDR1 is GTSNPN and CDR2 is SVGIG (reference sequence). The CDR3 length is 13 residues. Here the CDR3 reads CAWSRLLKETQYF. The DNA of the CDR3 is TGTGCCTGGAGCAGACTTCTAAAAGAGACCCAGTACTTC.

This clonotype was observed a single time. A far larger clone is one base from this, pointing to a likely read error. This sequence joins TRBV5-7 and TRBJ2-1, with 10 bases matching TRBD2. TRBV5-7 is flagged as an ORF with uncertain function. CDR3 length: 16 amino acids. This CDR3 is CASSLLAGSSYKEQFF. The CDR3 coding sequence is TGTGCCAGCAGCTTACTAGCGGGGAGCTCCTACAAGGAGCAGTTCTTC.

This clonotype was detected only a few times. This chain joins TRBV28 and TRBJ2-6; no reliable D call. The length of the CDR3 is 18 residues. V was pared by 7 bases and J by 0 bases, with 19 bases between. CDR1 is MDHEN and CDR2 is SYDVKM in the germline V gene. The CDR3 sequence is CASTPLGRTRSGANVLTF. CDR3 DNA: TGTGCCAGCACCCCGCTAGGACGCACACGCTCTGGGGCCAACGTCCTGACTTTC.

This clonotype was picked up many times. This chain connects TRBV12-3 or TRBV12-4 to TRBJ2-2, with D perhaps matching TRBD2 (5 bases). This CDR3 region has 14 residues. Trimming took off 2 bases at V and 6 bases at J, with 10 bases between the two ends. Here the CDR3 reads CASSLLSAAGELFF. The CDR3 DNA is TGTGCCAGCAGTTTACTTAGCGCCGCCGGGGAGCTGTTTTTT.

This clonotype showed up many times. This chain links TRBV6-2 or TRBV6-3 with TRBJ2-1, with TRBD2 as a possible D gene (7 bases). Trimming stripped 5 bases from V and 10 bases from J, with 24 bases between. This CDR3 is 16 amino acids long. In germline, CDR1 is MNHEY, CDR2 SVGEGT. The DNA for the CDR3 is TGTGCCAGCAGTCCCGCCCTGGCGGGGGCCCAAGGGGAGCAGTTCTTC. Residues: CASSPALAGAQGEQFF.

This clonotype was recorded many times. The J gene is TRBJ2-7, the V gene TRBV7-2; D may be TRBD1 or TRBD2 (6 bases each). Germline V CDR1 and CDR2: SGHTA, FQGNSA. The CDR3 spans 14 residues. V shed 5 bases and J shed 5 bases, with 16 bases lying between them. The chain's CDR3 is CASSKKRGAHEQYF. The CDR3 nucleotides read TGTGCCAGCAGCAAGAAGAGGGGGGCCCACGAGCAGTACTTC.

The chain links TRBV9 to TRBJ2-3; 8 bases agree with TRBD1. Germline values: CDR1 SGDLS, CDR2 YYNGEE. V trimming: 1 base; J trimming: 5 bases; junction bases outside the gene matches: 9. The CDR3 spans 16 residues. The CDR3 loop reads CASSVMGTGLGDTQYF. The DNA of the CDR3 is TGTGCCAGCAGCGTAATGGGGACAGGCCTCGGAGATACGCAGTATTTT. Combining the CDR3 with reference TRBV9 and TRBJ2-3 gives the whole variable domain DSGVTQTPKHLITATGQRVTLRCSPRSGDLSVYWYQQSLDQGLQFLIQYYNGEERAKGNILERFSAQQFPDLHSELNLSSLELGDSALYFCASSVMGTGLGDTQYFGPGTRLTVL.

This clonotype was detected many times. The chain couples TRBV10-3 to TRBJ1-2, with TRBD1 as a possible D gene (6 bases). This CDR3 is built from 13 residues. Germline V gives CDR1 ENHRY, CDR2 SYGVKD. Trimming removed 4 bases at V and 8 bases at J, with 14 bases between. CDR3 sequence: CAISATGSIGYTF. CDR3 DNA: TGTGCCATCAGTGCCACAGGGTCCATCGGCTACACCTTC.

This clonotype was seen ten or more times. The DNA for the CDR3 is TGCAGTGCTAGAGATCCGGTTAGCGGGAGGGCCACAGATACGCAGTATTTT. As protein: CSARDPVSGRATDTQYF. The V gene is TRBV20-1, the J gene TRBJ2-3; 11 bases line up with TRBD2. The V gene end was trimmed by 0 bases and the J gene end by 2 bases; junction bases not matched to a gene: 7. Germline V gives CDR1 DFQATT, CDR2 SNEGSKA (reference sequence). CDR3 size: 17 residues.

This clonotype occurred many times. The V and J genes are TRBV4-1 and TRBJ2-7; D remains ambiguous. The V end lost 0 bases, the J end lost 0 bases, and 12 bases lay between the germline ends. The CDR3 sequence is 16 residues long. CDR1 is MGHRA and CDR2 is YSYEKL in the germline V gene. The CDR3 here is CASSQDPASLSYEQYF. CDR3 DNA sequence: TGCGCCAGCAGCCAAGATCCAGCCTCTCTCTCCTACGAGCAGTACTTC.

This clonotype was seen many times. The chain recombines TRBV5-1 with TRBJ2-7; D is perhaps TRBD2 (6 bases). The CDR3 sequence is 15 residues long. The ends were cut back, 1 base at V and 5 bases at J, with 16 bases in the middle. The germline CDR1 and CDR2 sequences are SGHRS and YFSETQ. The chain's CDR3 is CASSLWGDRTDEQYF. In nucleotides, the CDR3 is TGCGCCAGCAGCTTGTGGGGGGATAGAACTGACGAGCAGTACTTC.